The clone carrying this TCR beta chain was picked up many times. This record comes from a study of blood T cell repertoires in COVID-19. Study in general: Samples came from the United States, Italy and Spain, spanning acute and convalescent COVID-19. Nucleic acid was either cDNA or gDNA, and it came from T cells, B-cell-depleted T cells, or PBMCs.

Only in-frame clones appear in the TCRdb table, and some are missing; sequencing was by immunoSEQ multiplex PCR. The sample lists around 80,000 clones, more than 65% occurring once. In germline, CDR1 is MNHEY, CDR2 SVGAGI. There are 14 residues in the CDR3. J was trimmed by 1 base and V by 10 bases; bases with no gene match: 5. The V and J genes are TRBV6-5 and TRBJ1-5; 9 nucleotides align to TRBD1. Sequenced: peripheral blood. This TCR was recovered from a woman older than 75 with active or convalescent COVID-19. This CDR3 reads CATKGTGSNQPQHF. CDR3 DNA: TGTGCCACCAAGGGGACAGGGAGCAATCAGCCCCAGCATTTT.